Measured by frequency, the clone carrying this T cell receptor (beta chain) is medium-sized. The libraries of TRB cDNA were prepared using 5' RACE with UMI labels. Each CDR3 protein gets one entry in TCRdb, which reprocessed the 5' RACE reads and gives no DNA. The repertoire table contains 40,000 to 45,000 distinct CDR3 sequences. The data are from a study of CXCR3-negative and CXCR3-positive naive CD8 T cells. This CDR3 has 14 amino acids. In germline, CDR1 is SEHNR, CDR2 FQNEAQ (reference sequence). Sequences were obtained from memory CD8+ T cells from blood. The clonotype originates from a human donor in good health. Some clones in this sample may be carry-over from other donors' samples. V and J are TRBV7-9 and TRBJ2-1; TCRdb selects TRBD1, and the lack of DNA leaves this call unchecked. CDR3 in amino acids: CASNLQGAYNEQFF. The complete variable domain, with remaining parts taken from reference TRBV7-9 and TRBJ2-1, reads DTGVSQNPRHKITKRGQNVTFRCDPISEHNRLYWYRQTLGQGPEFLTYFQNEAQLEKSRLLSDRFSAERPKGSFSTLEIQRTEQGDSAMYLCASNLQGAYNEQFFGPGTRLTVL.